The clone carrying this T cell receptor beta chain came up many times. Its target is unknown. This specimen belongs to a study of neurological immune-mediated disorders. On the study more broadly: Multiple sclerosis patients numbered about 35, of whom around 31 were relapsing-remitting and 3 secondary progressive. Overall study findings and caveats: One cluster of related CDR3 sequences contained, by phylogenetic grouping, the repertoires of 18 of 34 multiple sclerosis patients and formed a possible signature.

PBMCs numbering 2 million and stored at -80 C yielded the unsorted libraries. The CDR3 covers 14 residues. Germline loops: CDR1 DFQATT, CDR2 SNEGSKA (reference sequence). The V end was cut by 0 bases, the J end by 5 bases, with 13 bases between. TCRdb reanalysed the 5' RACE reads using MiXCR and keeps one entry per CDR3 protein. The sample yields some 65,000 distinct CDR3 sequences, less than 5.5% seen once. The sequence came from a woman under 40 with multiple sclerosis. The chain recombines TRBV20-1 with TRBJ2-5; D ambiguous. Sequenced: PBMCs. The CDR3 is CSAREGGPGETQYF. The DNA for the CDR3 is TGCAGTGCTAGAGAGGGCGGCCCGGGTGAGACCCAGTACTTC.